One sample yielded the 3 T cell receptor beta chains listed below, sequenced in a study of molecular identifiers for immune sequencing clone quantification. In TCRdb, the PCR reads were re-called with MiXCR into one record per CDR3 protein. The profile shows more than 550,000 distinct CDR3 sequences, 25% of them singletons. The specimen was naive CD8+ T cells from blood, with Jurkat cell RNA spiked in. Subset here: FACS-sorted CD8+CD4-CCR7+CD45RA+ naive T cells. These receptor sequences come from a human donor in good health. Some libraries in this study had Jurkat cell RNA spiked in.

This clonotype has a count of ten or more. The chain combines TRBV12-3 or TRBV12-4 with TRBJ2-2; no clear D. This CDR3 comprises 13 residues. V shed 7 bases and J shed 7 bases, with 13 bases lying between them. CDR3 coding DNA: TGTGCCAGCACCGAAACTAACCACGGGGAGCTGTTTTTT. This gives the protein CASTETNHGELFF.

The CDR3 region has the DNA TGCAGTGCTAGACCTCCGGGACTAGCGGGGAGCTCCTACAATGAGCAGTTCTTC. Its protein is CSARPPGLAGSSYNEQFF. The rearrangement links TRBV20-1 to TRBJ2-1, with 13 bases identical to TRBD2. V trimming: 2 bases; J trimming: 0 bases; junction bases outside the gene matches: 7. The germline gives CDR1 DFQATT, CDR2 SNEGSKA (reference sequence). This CDR3 is built from 18 residues.

This clonotype showed up just a few times. CDR3 sequence (DNA): TGTGCCAGCACCCTAACGGGGGCAGGGGCGGTCTATGGCTACACCTTC. This translates into CASTLTGAGAVYGYTF. The chain uses TRBV9 and TRBJ1-2, with D maybe TRBD1 (6 bases). The V end was cut by 6 bases, the J end by 4 bases, with 22 bases between. From germline, CDR1 is SGDLS and CDR2 YYNGEE. The CDR3 loop spans 16 amino acids.